Listed below are T cell receptor beta chains from one sample, sequenced in a study of technical replicates of blood from a few donors. The assay was immunoSEQ multiplex PCR, and TCRdb's table has in-frame clones only and misses some. The profile shows 85,000 to 100,000 clones, around 95% of them singletons. Sample: T cells isolated from PBMCs. These receptors were obtained from a human donor in good health. CDR3s include the opening cysteine and the closing phenylalanine or tryptophan. The D gene is left open where the match is weak. Size is omitted from some rows. Given values are once, few, many or a class for expanded clones.

size	length	V	J	D	DNA	CDR3
once	13	TRBV29-1	TRBJ2-7	TRBD1	TGCAGCGCTATGGGACAGGGACTTTACGAGCAGTACTTC	CSAMGQGLYEQYF
-	13	TRBV10-2	TRBJ2-3	-	TGCGCCAGCACGAACAGGGAGACAGATACGCAGTATTTT	CASTNRETDTQYF
-	16	TRBV27	TRBJ2-1	-	TGTGCCAGCAGTTTACAGGAAGTAGGTGGCAATGGAGAGCAGTTCTTC	CASSLQEVGGNGEQFF
-	16	TRBV5-1	TRBJ2-3	-	TGCGCCAGCAGCGGGCGCGTGGGGGGACCCACAGATACGCAGTATTTT	CASSGRVGGPTDTQYF
-	17	TRBV11-1	TRBJ2-3	-	TGTGCCAGCAGCTCGCTTTCCCGGGACTTTAGCACAGATACGCAGTATTTT	CASSSLSRDFSTDTQYF
-	16	TRBV27	TRBJ2-7	-	TGTGCCAGCAGCGCGCTATCAGGGTATCCTGGCTACGAGCAGTACTTC	CASSALSGYPGYEQYF
-	11	TRBV29-1	TRBJ2-7	TRBD2	TGCAGCGTTCGGGACTACTACGAGCAGTACTTC	CSVRDYYEQYF
-	15	TRBV27	TRBJ2-3	-	TGTGCCAGCAGGTACTTAAAGTCTAGCACAGATACGCAGTATTTT	CASRYLKSSTDTQYF
-	13	TRBV5-4	TRBJ2-3	-	TGTGCCAGCAGCACCACAGGATCTGATACGCAGTATTTT	CASSTTGSDTQYF
-	14	TRBV29-1	TRBJ1-2	-	TGCAGCGTTGAAGTGGGGGGAAACTTGGGTGGCTACACCTTC	CSVEVGGNLGGYTF
-	17	TRBV10-1	TRBJ2-3	TRBD2	TGCGCCAGCAGTGAGTCGGTAGCGGGAGGGCCTGGAGATACGCAGTATTTT	CASSESVAGGPGDTQYF
-	15	TRBV5-1	TRBJ2-1	-	TGCGCCAGCAGCTTGGGTGCCAGCTCCTACAATGAGCAGTTCTTC	CASSLGASSYNEQFF
once	15	TRBV5-4	TRBJ1-1	-	TGTGCCAGCAGCTCCGGGCGGGGGGGGCTATCTGAAGCTTTCTTT	CASSSGRGGLSEAFF